This T cell receptor (beta chain) was identified in a study of shared clonotypes between healthy human individuals. All of the donors resided in Nashville, Tennessee, and each was a Caucasian adult. Findings and caveats of the study: Among donors, sharing of clonotypes was expected to be affected by sequencing depth.

An assay was performed, and its level was deep. Method: immunoSEQ multiplex PCR; TCRdb's copy keeps in-frame clones and lacks some. The sample carries 400,000 to 600,000 clones, about 75% recorded once. For this clone: The antigen remains unidentified.

This sequence was found in a woman aged 35 to 49 in good health. Some clones in this sample may be carry-over from other donors' samples. Sequencing was carried out using PBMCs.

The DNA for the CDR3 is TGTGCCAGCAGTAAGAGGCGGTTCTCTGGGGCCAACGTCCTGACTTTC. Its translation is CASSKRRFSGANVLTF. V and J are TRBV28 and TRBJ2-6, with D unclear. This CDR3 contains 16 residues. The germline V gene encodes CDR1 MDHEN and CDR2 SYDVKM. Trimming left V 5 bases short and J 0 bases short, with 11 bases between.